What follows are 15 T cell receptor beta chains derived from one specimen sequenced in a study of blood T cell repertoires in COVID-19. The repertoire was sequenced with immunoSEQ multiplex PCR; TCRdb's copy has only in-frame clones and lacks some. Seen here are 250,000 to 300,000 clones, about 90% observed once, and the top ten hold 9.5% to 15%. Sequenced sample: peripheral blood. These receptors all come from a woman in her 30s with COVID-19, enrolled during active disease.

This clone has just one count. Written as DNA, the CDR3 is TGTGCCAGCAGCCCGCATGGTCCCGGGGGGACCGGGGAGCTGTTTTTT. Translated, it gives CASSPHGPGGTGELFF. The rearrangement links TRBV13 to TRBJ2-2, with 7 nucleotides matching TRBD2. The germline CDR1 and CDR2 sequences are PRHDT and FYEKMQ (reference sequence). J lost 5 bases, V lost 5 bases, and 11 bases had no gene match. This CDR3 contains 16 residues.

The rearrangement uses TRBV5-1 and TRBJ2-1; perhaps TRBD2 as D (5 bases). CDR1 and CDR2 (germline): SGHRS, YFSETQ. The CDR3 covers 12 residues. V was pared by 5 bases and J by 5 bases, with 8 bases between. Written as DNA, the CDR3 is TGCGCCAGCAGGAGGGCCGACAATGAGCAGTTCTTC. It codes for CASRRADNEQFF.

V usage is TRBV11-3 and J usage is TRBJ2-1, with 7 bases that match TRBD2. The trim removed 5 bases at V and 8 bases at J, leaving 9 bases unmatched. CDR1 and CDR2 from the germline V gene are SGHNT and YENEEA. The CDR3 totals 14 residues. The CDR3 region has the DNA TGTGCCAGCAGCCCCGGGGGGAACGATCATGAGCAGTTCTTC. It specifies CASSPGGNDHEQFF.

The chain couples TRBV12-3 or TRBV12-4 to TRBJ2-7; the D gene is possibly TRBD1 (6 bases). Trimming stripped 5 bases from V and 7 bases from J, with 15 bases between. CDR3 length: 13 residues. Here the CDR3 reads CASSPNRAGEQYF. The CDR3 DNA sequence: TGTGCCAGCAGTCCAAACAGGGCCGGAGAGCAGTACTTC.

The chain has TRBV7-9 and TRBJ2-1; D remains unclear. Trimming shortened V by 2 bases and J by 7 bases, and 6 bases separated the two germline ends. Germline CDR1 SEHNR, CDR2 FQNEAQ (reference sequence). CDR3 size: 12 residues. CDR3 loop: CASSLILNEQFF. For the CDR3, the DNA is TGTGCCAGCAGCTTAATTTTAAATGAGCAGTTCTTC.

V usage is TRBV21-1 and J usage is TRBJ2-7; the table names TRBD2, a call not compared with the DNA. TRBV21-1 is noted as a pseudogene. The CDR3 covers 16 residues. The CDR3 DNA reads TGTGCCAGCAGCCACTGGCGGGCGGGACCCTCCTACGAGCAGTACTTC. This translates into CASSHWRAGPSYEQYF.

This chain connects TRBV4-1 to TRBJ2-5; 11 bases match TRBD1. V lost 3 bases to trimming and J lost 1 base; unmatched junction nucleotides: 4. The germline V gene encodes CDR1 MGHRA and CDR2 YSYEKL. This CDR3 comprises 16 residues. In DNA, the CDR3 is TGCGCCAGCAGCCAGGGGGACAGGGGGTCCCAAGAGACCCAGTACTTC. Its protein product is CASSQGDRGSQETQYF.

The J gene is TRBJ2-3, the V gene TRBV4-2, with TRBD1 matching over 7 bases. From germline, CDR1 is LGHNA and CDR2 YNFKEQ. Unmatched junction bases numbered 24, after V lost 4 bases and J lost 2 bases. CDR3 length: 21 residues. CDR3 coding DNA: TGTGCCAGCAGCCTTAGCCGCGACAGGGTCCAAAACCGGCCTCTCACAGATACGCAGTATTTT. Translating gives CASSLSRDRVQNRPLTDTQYF.

The chain recombines TRBV5-1 with TRBJ2-7; TRBD2 is a possible D gene (5 bases). This CDR3 is built from 15 residues. Germline V lookup: CDR1 SGHRS, CDR2 YFSETQ. V was pared by 3 bases and J by 7 bases, with 20 bases between. The CDR3 here is CASSYAGSTIGEQYF. DNA of the CDR3: TGCGCCAGCAGCTATGCGGGCTCGACTATCGGGGAGCAGTACTTC.

V gene TRBV3-1 (or the pseudogene TRBV3-2) combines with J gene TRBJ2-7, with 9 bases matching TRBD2. V was pared by 3 bases and J by 6 bases, with 9 bases of the junction left unmatched. Germline V gene sequence: CDR1 LGHDT, CDR2 YNNKEL (reference sequence). This CDR3 comprises 15 residues. CDR3 in DNA: TGTGCCAGCAGCCAGCCGGGACTAGCAGGTGCCGAGCAGTACTTC. Translating it yields CASSQPGLAGAEQYF.

The V gene is TRBV6-5, the J gene TRBJ1-6; D is undetermined. The V end lost 8 bases, the J end lost 10 bases, and 15 bases lay between the germline ends. Germline lookup yields CDR1 MNHEY and CDR2 SVGAGI. The CDR3 is 13 residues long. CDR3 sequence reads: CASGYREGSPLHF. The CDR3 DNA sequence: TGTGCCAGCGGCTACCGGGAGGGATCACCCCTCCACTTT.

The V call is TRBV4-1, the J call TRBJ2-7, with D maybe TRBD2 (5 bases). Per germline, CDR1 MGHRA and CDR2 YSYEKL. There are 14 residues in the CDR3. V was pared by 1 base and J by 10 bases, with 17 bases between. CDR3 sequence (DNA): TGCGCCAGCAGCCAAGGTATCGGGGAAACTGAACAGTACTTC. Its translation is CASSQGIGETEQYF.

This rearrangement joins TRBV14 to TRBJ1-6, with 7 bases that match TRBD1. Trimming cost V 4 bases and J 7 bases; bases outside gene matches: 7. Germline V gene sequence: CDR1 SGHDN, CDR2 FVKESK. The CDR3 has 15 residues. CDR3 protein: CASSRRQGRNSPLHF. CDR3 coding DNA: TGTGCCAGCAGCCGTCGACAGGGAAGAAATTCACCCCTCCACTTT.

The rearrangement uses TRBV4-1 and TRBJ2-7; no reliable D call. Germline V lookup: CDR1 MGHRA, CDR2 YSYEKL. This CDR3 comprises 14 residues. Trimming stripped 0 bases from V and 3 bases from J, with 9 bases between. CDR3 in amino acids: CASSQDVNYYEQYF. In DNA form, the CDR3 reads TGCGCCAGCAGCCAAGATGTCAACTACTACGAGCAGTACTTC.

The CDR3 spells CASSLSGGEQYF. DNA for the CDR3: TGCGCCAGCAGCTTGTCCGGGGGCGAGCAGTACTTC. This chain joins TRBV5-1 and TRBJ2-7; a weak D match, TRBD2 (6 bases). Germline V lookup: CDR1 SGHRS, CDR2 YFSETQ. The CDR3 spans 12 residues. V shed 1 base and J shed 6 bases, with 8 bases lying between them. Variable domain in full (rest from reference TRBV5-1 and TRBJ2-7): KAGVTQTPRYLIKTRGQQVTLSCSPISGHRSVSWYQQTPGQGLQFLFEYFSETQRNKGNFPGRFSGRQFSNSRSEMNVSTLELGDSALYLCASSLSGGEQYFGPGTRLTVT.